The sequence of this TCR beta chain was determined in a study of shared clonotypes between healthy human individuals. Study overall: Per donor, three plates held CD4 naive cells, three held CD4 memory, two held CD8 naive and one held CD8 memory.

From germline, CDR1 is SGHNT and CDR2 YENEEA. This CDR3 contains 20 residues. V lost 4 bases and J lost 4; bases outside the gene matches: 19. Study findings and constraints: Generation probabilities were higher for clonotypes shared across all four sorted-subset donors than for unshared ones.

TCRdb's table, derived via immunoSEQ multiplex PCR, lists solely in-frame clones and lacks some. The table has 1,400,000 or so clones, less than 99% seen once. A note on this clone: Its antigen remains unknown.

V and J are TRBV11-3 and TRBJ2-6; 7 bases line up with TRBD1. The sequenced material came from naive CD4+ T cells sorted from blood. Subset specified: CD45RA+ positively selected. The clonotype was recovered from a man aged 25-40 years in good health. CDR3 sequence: CASSYRFKQGPTGGANVLTF. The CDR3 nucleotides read TGTGCCAGCAGCTACCGATTCAAACAGGGGCCCACAGGAGGGGCCAACGTCCTGACTTTC.